Listed below are T cell receptor beta chains from one sample, sequenced in a study of blood T cell repertoires in COVID-19. Profiling relied on immunoSEQ multiplex PCR, and the TCRdb table lists in-frame clones only, not all of them. The sample yields roughly 260,000 clones, roughly 89% seen once. Source material: PBMCs or T cells enriched from blood (not recorded which). The receptors originated from a woman in her thirties with acute COVID-19. The CDR3 runs from the conserved cysteine through the conserved F or W. Each record gives: J gene, D gene, V gene, clone size, CDR3 protein, CDR3 DNA. D genes are given only for firm matches. Some rows have no size entry. The others give once, few or many, or a class for an expanded clone.

>TRBJ1-4|NA|TRBV5-1|NA
CASSLAQGVAHEKLFF
TGCGCCAGCAGCTTGGCACAGGGTGTGGCTCATGAAAAACTGTTTTTT
>TRBJ1-6|NA|TRBV13|NA
CASSLGQYNSPLHF
TGTGCCAGCAGCTTAGGACAGTATAATTCACCCCTCCACTTT
>TRBJ1-2|NA|TRBV19|NA
CASSTSGTFYGYTF
TGTGCCAGTAGTACCTCCGGGACATTCTATGGCTACACCTTC
>TRBJ2-7|NA|TRBV30|NA
CAWSVQGSSYEQYF
TGTGCCTGGAGTGTACAAGGGAGCTCCTACGAGCAGTACTTC
>TRBJ2-5|NA|TRBV11-2|NA
CASSLERGAWETQYF
TGTGCCAGCAGCTTAGAACGGGGGGCGTGGGAGACCCAGTACTTC
>TRBJ1-2|TRBD1|TRBV19|few
CASSSTRTGGVGYTF
TGTGCCAGTAGTTCTACCCGGACAGGGGGCGTTGGCTACACCTTC
>TRBJ2-6|NA|TRBV6-4|NA
CASSAQIESNVLTF
TGTGCCAGCAGTGCCCAAATAGAATCCAACGTCCTGACTTTC
>TRBJ2-7|NA|TRBV29-1|NA
CSVTWSYEQYF
TGCAGCGTTACTTGGTCCTACGAGCAGTACTTC
>TRBJ1-1|NA|TRBV3-1/TRBV3-2|NA
CASSSRDTPNTEAFF
TGTGCCAGCAGCTCCAGGGACACCCCGAACACTGAAGCTTTCTTT
>TRBJ1-2|NA|TRBV13|NA
CASSLGTVDYGYTF
TGTGCCAGCAGCTTAGGGACTGTCGACTATGGCTACACCTTC
>TRBJ2-1|NA|TRBV4-1|NA
CASSQVRRSYNEQFF
TGCGCCAGCAGCCAAGTCAGGCGCTCCTACAATGAGCAGTTCTTC
>TRBJ2-4|NA|TRBV21-1|once
CASSTPGVLAKNIQYF
TGTGCCAGCAGCACCCCCGGAGTTCTAGCCAAAAACATTCAGTACTTC
>TRBJ1-6|TRBD1|TRBV11-2|NA
CASILSDRVSSYNSPLHF
TGTGCCAGCATCCTTTCCGACAGGGTGAGCTCCTATAATTCACCCCTCCACTTT
>TRBJ1-2|TRBD1|TRBV27|NA
CASSFQDRAPYGYTF
TGTGCCAGCAGTTTCCAGGACAGGGCCCCCTATGGCTACACCTTC
>TRBJ2-1|TRBD1|TRBV4-3|NA
CASSRDRGTEQFF
TGCGCCAGCAGCCGGGACAGGGGGACGGAGCAGTTCTTC
>TRBJ1-1|NA|TRBV29-1|NA
CSVVWHTEAFF
TGCAGCGTTGTGTGGCACACTGAAGCTTTCTTT
>TRBJ1-1|NA|TRBV5-1|NA
CASSPQENTEAFF
TGCGCCAGCAGCCCACAGGAGAACACTGAAGCTTTCTTT
>TRBJ1-5|NA|TRBV7-8|once
CASSPITSYTGGSNQPQHF
TGTGCCAGCAGCCCTATCACCTCATACACGGGGGGAAGCAATCAGCCCCAGCATTTT